This T cell receptor beta chain appears in the sequencing data of a study of cytomegalovirus exposure and HLA in healthy donors. As regards this clone: The antigen is undetermined.

Findings and caveats of the study: A classifier reportedly called cytomegalovirus status with high sensitivity and specificity. TCR beta sequences numbering roughly 16,000 were associated with HLA alleles at 0.05 false discovery rate in a later analysis.

A multiplex PCR was run with 60 Vbeta primers and 13 Jbeta primers. Assay used: immunoSEQ multiplex PCR; TCRdb lists only in-frame clones, some missing. Among under 200,000 clones listed, 80% were seen once. V lost 5 bases and J lost 6, with 9 bases in between. Germline V gives CDR1 SEHNR, CDR2 FQNEAQ (reference sequence). The CDR3 sequence is 12 residues long. This sequence originates from a man in his thirties or forties in good health and CMV-seronegative. The chain employs TRBV7-9 and TRBJ2-3; weak D call: TRBD2 (5 bases). Specimen: PBMCs. In DNA, the CDR3 is TGTGCCAGCAGCCCCCCGGGGGATACGCAGTATTTT. Its translation is CASSPPGDTQYF.